This T cell receptor (beta chain) derives from a study of blood T cell repertoires in COVID-19. Across the whole study: The United States, Italy and Spain supplied acute and convalescent COVID-19 samples. T cells, B-cell-depleted T cells, or PBMCs supplied cDNA or gDNA.

In the original processing: Reference gene primer amplification gave estimated nucleated cell counts. The assay was immunoSEQ multiplex PCR, and TCRdb's table has in-frame clones only and misses some. V and J calls and clone size follow that table, whereas D and trimming were derived from the DNA. The sample has hundreds of thousands of clones; roughly 87% are singletons. This TCR was sampled from a woman aged 45-65 years who had recovered from COVID-19. Sample: peripheral blood.

The CDR3 here is CASRGLGNQPQHF. The CDR3, as DNA: TGTGCCAGCAGAGGCCTAGGCAATCAGCCCCAGCATTTT. The rearrangement joins TRBV6-5 to TRBJ1-5; D is undetermined. The germline V gene encodes CDR1 MNHEY and CDR2 SVGAGI. There are 13 residues in the CDR3. The V and J ends lost 6 bases and 2 bases respectively, with 8 bases between them.